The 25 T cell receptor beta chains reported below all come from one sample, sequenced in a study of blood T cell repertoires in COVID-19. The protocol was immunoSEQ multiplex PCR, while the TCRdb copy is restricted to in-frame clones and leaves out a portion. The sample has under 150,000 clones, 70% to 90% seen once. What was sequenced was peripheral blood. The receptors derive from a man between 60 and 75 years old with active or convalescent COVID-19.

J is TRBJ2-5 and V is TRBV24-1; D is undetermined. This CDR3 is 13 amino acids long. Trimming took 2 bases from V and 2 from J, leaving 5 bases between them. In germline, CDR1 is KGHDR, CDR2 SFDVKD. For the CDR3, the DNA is TGTGCCACCAGTGATTCAGTACAAGAGACCCAGTACTTC. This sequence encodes CATSDSVQETQYF.

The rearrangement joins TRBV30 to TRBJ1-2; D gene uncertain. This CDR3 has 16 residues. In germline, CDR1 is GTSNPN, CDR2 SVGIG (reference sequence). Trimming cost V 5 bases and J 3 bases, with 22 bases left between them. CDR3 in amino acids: CAWDLGGLENHYGYTF. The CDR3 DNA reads TGTGCCTGGGACCTCGGCGGGCTGGAAAACCACTATGGCTACACCTTC.

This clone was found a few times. The CDR3 DNA follows: TGTGCCAGCAGCCACGGACTAGCGGACCAAGAGACCCAGTACTTC. This encodes CASSHGLADQETQYF. This chain links TRBV9 with TRBJ2-5; TRBD2 matches at 10 bases. The ends lost 4 bases at V and 0 bases at J; junction bases unmatched: 3. This CDR3 spans 15 amino acids. In germline, CDR1 is SGDLS, CDR2 YYNGEE.

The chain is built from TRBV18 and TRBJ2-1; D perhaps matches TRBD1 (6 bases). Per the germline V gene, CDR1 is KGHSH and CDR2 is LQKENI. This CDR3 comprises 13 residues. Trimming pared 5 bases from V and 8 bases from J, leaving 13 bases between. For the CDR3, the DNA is TGTGCCAGCTCATTTACCCAGGGGTATGAGCAGTTCTTC. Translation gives CASSFTQGYEQFF.

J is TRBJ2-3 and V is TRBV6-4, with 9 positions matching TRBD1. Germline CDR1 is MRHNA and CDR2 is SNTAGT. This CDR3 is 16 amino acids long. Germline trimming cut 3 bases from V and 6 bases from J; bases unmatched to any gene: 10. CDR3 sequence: CASSDISGQGVDTQYF. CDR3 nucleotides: TGTGCCAGCAGTGATATCTCGGGACAGGGTGTGGATACGCAGTATTTT.

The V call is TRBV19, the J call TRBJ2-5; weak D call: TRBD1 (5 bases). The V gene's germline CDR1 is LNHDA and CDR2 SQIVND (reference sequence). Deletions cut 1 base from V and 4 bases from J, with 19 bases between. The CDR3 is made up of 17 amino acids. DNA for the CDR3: TGTGCCAGTAGTATAGGTACAGGCTTCAAGGCCGGAGAGACCCAGTACTTC. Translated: CASSIGTGFKAGETQYF. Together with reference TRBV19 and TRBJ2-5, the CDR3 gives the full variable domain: DGGITQSPKYLFRKEGQNVTLSCEQNLNHDAMYWYRQDPGQGLRLIYYSQIVNDFQKGDIAEGYSVSREKKESFPLTVTSAQKNPTAFYLCASSIGTGFKAGETQYFGPGTRLLVL.

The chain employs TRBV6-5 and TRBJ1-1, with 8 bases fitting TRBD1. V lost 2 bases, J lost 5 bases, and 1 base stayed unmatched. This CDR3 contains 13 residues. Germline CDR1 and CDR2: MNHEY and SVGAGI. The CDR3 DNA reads TGTGCCAGCAGTTACGGGACAGGAACTGAAGCTTTCTTT. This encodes CASSYGTGTEAFF.

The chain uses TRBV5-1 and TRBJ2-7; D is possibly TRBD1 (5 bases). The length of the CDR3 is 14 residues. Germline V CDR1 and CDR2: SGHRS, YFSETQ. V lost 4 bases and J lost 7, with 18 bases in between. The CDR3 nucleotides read TGCGCCAGCAGCCCAACGGGCCCTCCAGGGGAGCAGTACTTC. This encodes CASSPTGPPGEQYF.

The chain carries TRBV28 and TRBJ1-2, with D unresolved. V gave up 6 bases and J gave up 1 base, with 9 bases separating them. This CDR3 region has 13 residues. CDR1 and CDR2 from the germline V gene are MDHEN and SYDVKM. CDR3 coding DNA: TGTGCCAGCAGGCTAGATGATAACTATGGCTACACCTTC. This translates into CASRLDDNYGYTF.

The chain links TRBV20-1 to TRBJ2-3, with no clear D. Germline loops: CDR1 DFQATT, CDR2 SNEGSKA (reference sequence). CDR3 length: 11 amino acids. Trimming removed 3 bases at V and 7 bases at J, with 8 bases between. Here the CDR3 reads CSARKENTQYF. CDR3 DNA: TGCAGTGCTAGGAAAGAGAATACGCAGTATTTT.

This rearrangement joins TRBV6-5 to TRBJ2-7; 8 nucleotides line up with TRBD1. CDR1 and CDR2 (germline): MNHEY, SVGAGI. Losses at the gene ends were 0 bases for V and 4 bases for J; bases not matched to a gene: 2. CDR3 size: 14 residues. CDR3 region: CASSYSGDRYEQYF. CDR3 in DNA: TGTGCCAGCAGTTACTCGGGGGACAGGTACGAGCAGTACTTC.

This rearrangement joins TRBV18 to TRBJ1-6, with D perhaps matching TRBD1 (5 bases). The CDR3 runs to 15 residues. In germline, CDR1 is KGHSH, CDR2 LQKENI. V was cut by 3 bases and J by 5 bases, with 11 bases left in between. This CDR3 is CASSPSGGDNSPLHF. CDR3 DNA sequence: TGTGCCAGCTCACCCTCGGGGGGAGATAATTCACCCCTCCACTTT.

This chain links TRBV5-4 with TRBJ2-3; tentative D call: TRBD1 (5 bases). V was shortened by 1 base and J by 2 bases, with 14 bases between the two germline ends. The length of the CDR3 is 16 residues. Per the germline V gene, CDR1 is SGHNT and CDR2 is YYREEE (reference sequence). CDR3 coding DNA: TGTGCCAGCAGCTTGCGTTTGGATGGGGCCACAGATACGCAGTATTTT. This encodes CASSLRLDGATDTQYF.

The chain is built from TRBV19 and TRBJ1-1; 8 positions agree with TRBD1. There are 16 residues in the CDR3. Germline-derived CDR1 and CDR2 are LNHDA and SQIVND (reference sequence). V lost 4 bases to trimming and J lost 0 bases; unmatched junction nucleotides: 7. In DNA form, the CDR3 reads TGTGCCAGTAGTAAAAGACAGGGGAACATGAACACTGAAGCTTTCTTT. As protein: CASSKRQGNMNTEAFF. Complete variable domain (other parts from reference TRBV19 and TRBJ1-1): DGGITQSPKYLFRKEGQNVTLSCEQNLNHDAMYWYRQDPGQGLRLIYYSQIVNDFQKGDIAEGYSVSREKKESFPLTVTSAQKNPTAFYLCASSKRQGNMNTEAFFGQGTRLTVV.

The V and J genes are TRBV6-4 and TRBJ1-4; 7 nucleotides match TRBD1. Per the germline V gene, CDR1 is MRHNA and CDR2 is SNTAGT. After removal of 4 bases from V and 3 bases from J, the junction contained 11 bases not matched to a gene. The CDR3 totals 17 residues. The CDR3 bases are TGTGCCAGCAGTGTAGGGCAGGGGGTAAATGCTAATGAAAAACTGTTTTTT. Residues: CASSVGQGVNANEKLFF.

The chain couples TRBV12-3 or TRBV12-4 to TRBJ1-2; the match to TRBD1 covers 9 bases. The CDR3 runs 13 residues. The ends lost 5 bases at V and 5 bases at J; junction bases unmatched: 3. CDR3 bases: TGTGCCAGCAGTCCGACAGGGGGGTATGGCTACACCTTC. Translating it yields CASSPTGGYGYTF.

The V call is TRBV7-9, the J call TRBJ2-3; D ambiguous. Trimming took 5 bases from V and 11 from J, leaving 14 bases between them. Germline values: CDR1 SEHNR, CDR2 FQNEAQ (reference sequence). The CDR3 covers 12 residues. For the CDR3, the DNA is TGTGCCAGCAGCCCCCGTCCGTTCGGGCAGTATTTT. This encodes CASSPRPFGQYF.

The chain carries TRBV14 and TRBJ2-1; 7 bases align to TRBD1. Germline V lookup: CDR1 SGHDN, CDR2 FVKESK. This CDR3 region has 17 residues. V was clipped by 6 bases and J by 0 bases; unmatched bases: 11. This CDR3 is CASSPLQGLASYNEQFF. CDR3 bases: TGTGCCAGCAGTCCTCTACAGGGGCTAGCCTCCTACAATGAGCAGTTCTTC. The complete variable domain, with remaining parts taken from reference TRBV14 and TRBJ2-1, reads EAGVTQFPSHSVIEKGQTVTLRCDPISGHDNLYWYRRVMGKEIKFLLHFVKESKQDESGMPNNRFLAERTGGTYSTLKVQPAELEDSGVYFCASSPLQGLASYNEQFFGPGTRLTVL.

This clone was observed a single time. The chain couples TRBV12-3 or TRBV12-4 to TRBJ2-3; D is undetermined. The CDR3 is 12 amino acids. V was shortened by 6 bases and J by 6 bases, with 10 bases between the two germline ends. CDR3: CASSPDTDTQYF. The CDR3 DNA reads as TGTGCCAGCAGCCCCGACACCGATACGCAGTATTTT.

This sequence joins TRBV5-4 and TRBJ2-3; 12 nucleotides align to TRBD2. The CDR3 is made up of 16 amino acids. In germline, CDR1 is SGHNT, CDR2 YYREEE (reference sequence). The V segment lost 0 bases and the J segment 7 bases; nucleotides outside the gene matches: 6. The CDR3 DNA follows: TGTGCCAGCAGCTTGGCTCGGACTAGCGGGATCAATACGCAGTATTTT. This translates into CASSLARTSGINTQYF.

In DNA, the CDR3 is TGTGCCAGCAGCAAAACCCTGGGGACGGGGGAGAAAGCTTTCTTT. Translating gives CASSKTLGTGEKAFF. This rearrangement joins TRBV6-2 or TRBV6-3 to TRBJ1-1, with D tentatively TRBD1 (5 bases). The CDR3 runs to 15 residues. Germline V gives CDR1 MNHEY, CDR2 SVGEGT. Trimming left V 6 bases short and J 9 bases short, with 23 bases between.

In DNA, the CDR3 is TGTGCCAGCAGCTTGGCTTCCGGGGAGCTGTTTTTT. Residues: CASSLASGELFF. The genes are TRBV5-6 and TRBJ2-2; D unresolved. CDR3 size: 12 residues. Germline CDR1 reads SGHDT; CDR2 reads YYEEEE. Trimming removed 0 bases from V and 6 bases from J, with 3 bases in between.

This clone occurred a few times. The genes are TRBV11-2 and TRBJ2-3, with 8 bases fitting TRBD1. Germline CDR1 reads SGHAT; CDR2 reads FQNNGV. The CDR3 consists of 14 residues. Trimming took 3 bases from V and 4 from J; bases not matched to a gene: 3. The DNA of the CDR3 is TGTGCCAGCAGCTTGGACAGGGCCCCAGATACGCAGTATTTT. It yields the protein CASSLDRAPDTQYF.

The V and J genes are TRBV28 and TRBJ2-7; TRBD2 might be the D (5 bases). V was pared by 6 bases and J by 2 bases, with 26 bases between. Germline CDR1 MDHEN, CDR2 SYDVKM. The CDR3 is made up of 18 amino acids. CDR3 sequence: CASRPDGKITYPPYEQYF. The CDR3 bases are TGTGCCAGCAGACCGGACGGGAAAATTACCTATCCCCCCTACGAGCAGTACTTC.

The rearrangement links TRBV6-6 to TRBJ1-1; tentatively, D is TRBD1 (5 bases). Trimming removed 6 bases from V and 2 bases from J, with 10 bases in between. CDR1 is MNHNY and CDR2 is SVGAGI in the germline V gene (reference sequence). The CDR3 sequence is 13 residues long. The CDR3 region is CASRRDGNTEAFF. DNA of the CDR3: TGTGCCAGCAGGCGGGACGGCAACACTGAAGCTTTCTTT.